This TCR beta chain appears in the sequencing data of a study of OX40 agonist ivuxolimab in advanced cancers. A word on this clone: Its specificity is unknown.

Here immunoSEQ multiplex PCR was the method, and the copy in TCRdb shows in-frame clones only, minus some. Among about 68,000 clones listed, approximately 91% were seen once. Broader study findings: Partial responders dosed at 0.1-3.0 mg/kg displayed clonal expansion ranking among the lowest. CD4+ T cells averaged fewer expanded clones than CD8+ T cells. There was clonal expansion of CD4+ and CD8+ blood T cells by week 6 at 0.1 to 3.0 mg/kg.

The length of the CDR3 is 15 residues. The V gene end was trimmed by 8 bases and the J gene end by 7 bases; junction bases not matched to a gene: 14. Germline CDR1 is SNHLY and CDR2 is FYNNEI. Samples were taken at baseline and on day 1 of cycles 4 and 7. The specimen was CD4+ or CD8+ T cells sorted from blood, collected in a trial of the OX40 agonist ivuxolimab. The chain recombines TRBV2 with TRBJ2-1; 7 nucleotides match TRBD2. This receptor was taken from an adult with an advanced solid tumor such as melanoma, head and neck, liver or kidney cancer. The CDR3 region is CASFRDVGGDNEQFF. DNA for the CDR3: TGTGCCAGCTTCCGAGACGTGGGAGGGGATAATGAGCAGTTCTTC.